Listed here are 30 T cell receptor beta chains from one sample, sequenced in a study of T-cell reconstitution after alpha-beta-depleted transplantation in children. This sample's TCRbeta library carried unique molecular identifier barcodes. MiXCR, run by TCRdb on the PCR reads, gives a single entry per CDR3 protein. The data show approximately 400,000 distinct CDR3 sequences, with approximately 10% seen just once and roughly 5.5% held by the top ten. Sequences were derived from PBMCs from the stem cell graft donor, sampled from the stem cell graft. The receptors shown here come from a human donor who donated a stem cell graft to a child with acute myeloid leukemia.

This clonotype occurred many times. The chain has TRBV7-2 and TRBJ1-1; 7 nucleotides match TRBD1. This CDR3 has 16 residues. Trimming at V came to 0 bases and at J to 4 bases, leaving 8 bases not matched to a gene. CDR1 and CDR2 (germline): SGHTA, FQGNSA. The chain's CDR3 is CASSLAGTADGTEAFF. DNA of the CDR3: TGTGCCAGCAGCTTAGCAGGGACAGCGGATGGCACTGAAGCTTTCTTT.

This sequence joins TRBV30 and TRBJ2-1, with TRBD1 identical over 7 bases. Germline V gene sequence: CDR1 GTSNPN, CDR2 SVGIG (reference sequence). The CDR3 is 12 residues long. The V segment lost 5 bases and the J segment 9 bases; nucleotides outside the gene matches: 7. Here the CDR3 reads CAWGTGESEQFF. The CDR3 DNA reads TGTGCCTGGGGTACAGGGGAGAGTGAGCAGTTCTTC.

This clonotype was counted only a few times. The chain has TRBV4-2 and TRBJ1-5, with no clear D. CDR1 is LGHNA and CDR2 is YNFKEQ in the germline V gene. V was cut by 0 bases and J by 2 bases, with 11 bases left in between. The CDR3 contains 16 residues. This chain's CDR3 is CASSQDTAGGNQPQHF. CDR3 in DNA: TGTGCCAGCAGCCAAGATACGGCAGGAGGCAATCAGCCCCAGCATTTT.

The chain couples TRBV20-1 to TRBJ2-2, with unresolved D. Germline V gives CDR1 DFQATT, CDR2 SNEGSKA (reference sequence). The CDR3 totals 16 residues. The V gene lost 3 bases and the J gene lost 5 bases, with 19 bases spanning the gap. CDR3 sequence: CSARRLVGFGTGELFF. CDR3 DNA: TGCAGTGCTAGGCGTCTAGTTGGTTTTGGGACCGGGGAGCTGTTTTTT.

CDR3 region: CASSQDGRVGNEQFF. CDR3 sequence (DNA): TGTGCCAGCAGCCAAGACGGTAGGGTCGGGAATGAGCAGTTCTTC. The rearrangement uses TRBV4-2 and TRBJ2-1; no firm D call. The CDR3 consists of 15 residues. Germline V lookup: CDR1 LGHNA, CDR2 YNFKEQ. V was trimmed by 0 bases and J by 7 bases, leaving 13 bases between them.

This clonotype was observed a handful of times. The chain joins TRBV20-1 to TRBJ2-5; D is perhaps TRBD1 (6 bases). This CDR3 region has 12 residues. V lost 3 bases and J 3 bases, leaving 8 bases between the germline ends. Germline V gene lookup returns CDR1 DFQATT and CDR2 SNEGSKA (reference sequence). The CDR3 here is CSASNREETQYF. DNA for the CDR3: TGCAGTGCTAGCAACAGGGAAGAGACCCAGTACTTC.

This clonotype showed up just a few times. The rearrangement links TRBV5-1 to TRBJ2-1; 12 bases fit TRBD1. The CDR3 loop spans 16 amino acids. V lost 0 bases and J lost 5; bases outside the gene matches: 3. Looked up from germline, CDR1 is SGHRS and CDR2 is YFSETQ. The CDR3 loop reads CASSLAGTGGNNEQFF. Here the CDR3 DNA reads TGCGCCAGCAGCTTGGCCGGGACAGGGGGCAACAATGAGCAGTTCTTC.

The chain combines TRBV10-3 with TRBJ2-1; TRBD2 matches 12 bases. The V segment lost 0 bases and the J segment 5 bases; nucleotides outside the gene matches: 5. Per germline, CDR1 ENHRY and CDR2 SYGVKD. The CDR3 loop spans 17 amino acids. The CDR3 DNA reads as TGTGCCATCAGTGAGTCCCCGACTAGCGGGAGTCACAATGAGCAGTTCTTC. This codes for CAISESPTSGSHNEQFF.

V usage is TRBV5-1 and J usage is TRBJ2-2; D is unclear. Germline CDR1 and CDR2: SGHRS and YFSETQ. This CDR3 has 14 residues. Deletions cut 3 bases from V and 4 bases from J, with 10 bases between. CDR3 DNA: TGCGCCAGCAGCTCAAGCGCGACCACCGGGGAGCTGTTTTTT. It translates to CASSSSATTGELFF. The variable domain in full, with the rest retrieved from reference TRBV5-1 and TRBJ2-2, is KAGVTQTPRYLIKTRGQQVTLSCSPISGHRSVSWYQQTPGQGLQFLFEYFSETQRNKGNFPGRFSGRQFSNSRSEMNVSTLELGDSALYLCASSSSATTGELFFGEGSRLTVL.

This chain uses TRBV5-6 with TRBJ2-5, with TRBD1 as a possible D gene (6 bases). The V end lost 4 bases, the J end lost 4 bases, and 17 bases lay between the germline ends. The CDR3 consists of 15 residues. Germline CDR1 SGHDT, CDR2 YYEEEE. As DNA, the CDR3 is TGTGCCAGCAGCCACAGGGCTTTGGGTGGAGAGACCCAGTACTTC. Amino acids: CASSHRALGGETQYF.

This clonotype was recorded a few times. The V gene is TRBV28, the J gene TRBJ2-6, with TRBD2 matching over 8 bases. After removal of 1 base from V and 0 bases from J, the junction contained 2 bases not matched to a gene. The CDR3 is 17 amino acids. Germline V gene sequence: CDR1 MDHEN, CDR2 SYDVKM. In nucleotides, the CDR3 is TGTGCCAGCAGTTTATTTCTAGCGGGCTCTGGGGCCAACGTCCTGACTTTC. The encoded protein is CASSLFLAGSGANVLTF.

V gene TRBV29-1 combines with J gene TRBJ2-2; D uncertain. This CDR3 spans 13 amino acids. CDR1 is SQVTM, CDR2 ANQGSEA, per germline. V was trimmed by 3 bases and J by 1 base, leaving 6 bases between them. CDR3 DNA: TGCAGCGTTGATGTAGGGAACACCGGGGAGCTGTTTTTT. This translates into CSVDVGNTGELFF.

Only a few counts were recorded for this clonotype. The rearrangement joins TRBV7-2 to TRBJ1-1; TRBD1 matches at 8 bases. The CDR3 totals 15 residues. From germline, CDR1 is SGHTA and CDR2 FQGNSA. V trimming: 4 bases; J trimming: 5 bases; junction bases outside the gene matches: 9. The CDR3 protein is CASSYPRGRGTEAFF. In nucleotides, the CDR3 is TGTGCCAGCAGCTACCCCAGGGGGCGAGGAACTGAAGCTTTCTTT. Combining the CDR3 with reference TRBV7-2 and TRBJ1-1 gives the whole variable domain GAGVSQSPSNKVTEKGKDVELRCDPISGHTALYWYRQSLGQGLEFLIYFQGNSAPDKSGLPSDRFSAERTGGSVSTLTIQRTQQEDSAVYLCASSYPRGRGTEAFFGQGTRLTVV.

The J gene is TRBJ2-7, the V gene TRBV5-8, with 9 bases aligning to TRBD1. Looked up from germline, CDR1 is SGHTS and CDR2 is YDEGEE. The ends lost 7 bases at V and 7 bases at J; junction bases unmatched: 15. This CDR3 is built from 15 residues. The CDR3 loop is CASPPPGQGMREQYF. CDR3 coding DNA: TGTGCCAGCCCTCCTCCGGGACAGGGTATGAGAGAGCAGTACTTC.

CDR3 sequence: CASSLAPSSGNTIYF. In DNA form, the CDR3 reads TGTGCCAGCAGTTTAGCCCCGAGCTCTGGAAACACCATATATTTT. The V call is TRBV12-3 or TRBV12-4, the J call TRBJ1-3, with D unclear. The CDR3 contains 15 residues. Trimming removed 0 bases from V and 0 bases from J, with 6 bases in between.

In its sample, this clonotype was seen a few times. V gene TRBV20-1 combines with J gene TRBJ2-5; D uncertain. V gave up 6 bases and J gave up 2 bases, with 10 bases separating them. This CDR3 is built from 12 residues. Germline V gene data show CDR1 as DFQATT and CDR2 as SNEGSKA (reference sequence). CDR3 amino acids: CSAQLIQETQYF. CDR3 nucleotide sequence: TGCAGTGCCCAACTGATACAAGAGACCCAGTACTTC.

A remark on this clonotype: With a much larger clone just one base away, this may be a read error. This chain uses TRBV20-1 with TRBJ2-1, with TRBD2 matching over 12 bases. CDR1 and CDR2 from the germline V gene are DFQATT and SNEGSKA (reference sequence). The CDR3 extends over 19 amino acids. The CDR3 bases are TGCAGTGTTAGATCGCCCCTTCTAGCGGGGGGGCAAGGGGGAAATGAGCAGTTCTTC. It encodes CSVRSPLLAGGQGGNEQFF.

This clonotype was counted a few times. The chain combines TRBV20-1 with TRBJ2-7, with a tentative D call TRBD1 (7 bases). The CDR3 is made up of 13 amino acids. Trimming stripped 3 bases from V and 5 bases from J, with 14 bases between. Germline loops: CDR1 DFQATT, CDR2 SNEGSKA (reference sequence). The CDR3 DNA reads as TGCAGTGCTAGTAGACAGGGAGGACACGAGCAGTACTTC. It specifies CSASRQGGHEQYF.

A few counts support this clonotype. The V and J genes are TRBV27 and TRBJ2-3; TRBD1 matches 7 bases. Germline lookup yields CDR1 MNHEY and CDR2 SMNVEV (reference sequence). V gave up 5 bases and J gave up 2 bases; unmatched junction bases: 7. The CDR3 consists of 15 residues. The chain's CDR3 is CASSQQGRPTDTQYF. In DNA form, the CDR3 reads TGTGCCAGCAGTCAACAGGGGCGCCCCACAGATACGCAGTATTTT.

This clonotype was found a few times. This chain links TRBV6-1 with TRBJ2-1, with D possibly matching TRBD2 (6 bases). Germline assignment: CDR1 MNHNS and CDR2 SASEGT. V lost 5 bases and J 7 bases, leaving 15 bases between the germline ends. This CDR3 has 14 amino acids. The CDR3 DNA reads as TGTGCCAGCAGTCCCCGACTAGAGCCGAATGAGCAGTTCTTC. Translating it yields CASSPRLEPNEQFF.

This clonotype has more than one count but fewer than ten. The rearrangement uses TRBV5-1 and TRBJ1-2; 8 bases match TRBD1. The J segment lost 3 bases and the V segment lost 0 bases, leaving 10 bases of the junction unmatched. Germline V lookup: CDR1 SGHRS, CDR2 YFSETQ. This CDR3 has 17 amino acids. The CDR3: CASSLDVGGQGHYGYTF. As DNA, the CDR3 is TGCGCCAGCAGCTTGGATGTAGGCGGACAGGGACACTATGGCTACACCTTC.

This chain uses TRBV12-3 or TRBV12-4 with TRBJ1-3; D is ambiguous. V was shortened by 10 bases and J by 0 bases, with 7 bases between the two germline ends. The CDR3 is 12 amino acids. The CDR3 region has the DNA TGTGCCACGTGGACCTCTGGAAACACCATATATTTT. Encoded protein: CATWTSGNTIYF.

This clonotype has a handful of counts. The chain uses TRBV7-6 and TRBJ2-3; D is uncertain. CDR3 size: 16 residues. Germline CDR1 SGHVS, CDR2 FNYEAQ. Trimming left V 1 base short and J 3 bases short, with 14 bases between. The CDR3 here is CASSLGPEVGTDTQYF. Written as DNA, the CDR3 is TGTGCCAGCAGCTTAGGGCCTGAAGTAGGGACAGATACGCAGTATTTT.

Ten or more counts support this clonotype. This sequence joins TRBV11-2 and TRBJ2-7, with D possibly matching TRBD1 (5 bases). Germline-derived CDR1 and CDR2 are SGHAT and FQNNGV. CDR3 length equals 12 residues. V was pared by 6 bases and J by 4 bases, with 10 bases between. Here the CDR3 DNA reads TGTGCCAGCAGTTTAAGGGGTTACGAGCAGTACGTC. Protein sequence: CASSLRGYEQYV.

This clonotype was counted only a few times. The rearrangement joins TRBV5-1 to TRBJ1-2, with D unclear. The CDR3 runs 14 residues. Germline V gene sequence: CDR1 SGHRS, CDR2 YFSETQ. Trimming shortened V by 0 bases and J by 4 bases, and 10 bases separated the two germline ends. DNA for the CDR3: TGCGCCAGCAGCTTGGCGTCCCAGACCTATGGCTACACCTTC. Protein sequence: CASSLASQTYGYTF. Drawing the rest from reference TRBV5-1 and TRBJ1-2, the complete variable domain is KAGVTQTPRYLIKTRGQQVTLSCSPISGHRSVSWYQQTPGQGLQFLFEYFSETQRNKGNFPGRFSGRQFSNSRSEMNVSTLELGDSALYLCASSLASQTYGYTFGSGTRLTVV.

This chain joins TRBV7-3 and TRBJ2-6; D remains unclear. Germline CDR1 reads SGHTA; CDR2 reads FQGTGA. The CDR3 covers 16 residues. V lost 0 bases and J 0 bases, leaving 6 bases between the germline ends. In nucleotides, the CDR3 is TGTGCCAGCAGCTTAACGCCGACCTCTGGGGCCAACGTCCTGACTTTC. It yields the protein CASSLTPTSGANVLTF.

About this clonotype itself: Since the CDR3 does not end with the conserved phenylalanine or tryptophan, this likely comes from a read error. The chain uses TRBV12-3 or TRBV12-4 and TRBJ2-3; 13 nucleotides agree with TRBD2. This CDR3 comprises 16 residues. The V segment lost 5 bases and the J segment 6 bases; nucleotides outside the gene matches: 8. The CDR3 sequence: CASSKRLAGGGDTQYL. Written as DNA, the CDR3 is TGTGCCAGCAGTAAACGACTAGCGGGGGGCGGGGATACGCAGTATTTG.

This clonotype was observed a handful of times. The CDR3: CASSRSGQGGNEQFF. CDR3 bases: TGTGCCAGCAGCCGGTCGGGACAGGGGGGGAATGAGCAGTTCTTC. This sequence joins TRBV7-3 and TRBJ2-1; 11 bases are shared with TRBD1. The CDR3 totals 15 residues. The V gene's germline CDR1 is SGHTA and CDR2 FQGTGA. Trimming removed 5 bases from V and 7 bases from J; junction bases left unmatched: 7.

The sample holds many counts of this clonotype. The V gene is TRBV5-1, the J gene TRBJ2-1, with TRBD2 matching over 10 bases. The CDR3 is made up of 14 amino acids. Germline V gene sequence: CDR1 SGHRS, CDR2 YFSETQ. V trimming: 3 bases; J trimming: 4 bases; junction bases outside the gene matches: 1. DNA for the CDR3: TGCGCCAGCAGCTCACTAGCGGGATACAATGAGCAGTTCTTC. It encodes CASSSLAGYNEQFF.

This chain connects TRBV7-2 to TRBJ2-5; TRBD2 is a possible D gene (6 bases). The V gene's germline CDR1 is SGHTA and CDR2 FQGNSA. The V end was cut by 1 base, the J end by 2 bases, with 11 bases between. The CDR3 runs to 15 residues. CDR3 DNA: TGTGCCAGCAGCTTAGTGACTAGTTGGCAAGAGACCCAGTACTTC. Translation: CASSLVTSWQETQYF.